This passage covers 18 T cell receptor beta chains from one sample sequenced in a study of blood T cell repertoires in COVID-19. Profiled with immunoSEQ multiplex PCR; TCRdb holds only in-frame clones, not every one. The table lists about 160,000 clones, about 86% of them singletons. Source material: PBMCs or T cells enriched from blood (not recorded which). The receptors stem from a man aged 45-60 years who had recovered from COVID-19.

The gene calls are TRBV7-2 and TRBJ1-5, with 7 nucleotides matching TRBD1. The trim removed 6 bases at V and 0 bases at J, leaving 11 bases unmatched. The germline CDR1 and CDR2 sequences are SGHTA and FQGNSA. The CDR3 length is 17 residues. CDR3 amino acids: CASRKTGQTNSNQPQHF. CDR3 bases: TGTGCCAGCAGGAAAACGGGACAGACAAATAGCAATCAGCCCCAGCATTTT.

This chain joins TRBV5-1 and TRBJ1-3; 7 nucleotides line up with TRBD1. Germline CDR1 is SGHRS and CDR2 is YFSETQ. The length of the CDR3 is 14 residues. V shed 7 bases and J 2 bases; nucleotides not matched to a gene: 6. The CDR3 here is CASASGTAGNTIYF. CDR3 DNA: TGCGCCAGCGCAAGTGGGACAGCTGGAAACACCATATATTTT.

The chain carries TRBV7-9 and TRBJ2-1, with D unresolved. CDR1 and CDR2 (germline): SEHNR, FQNEAQ (reference sequence). V lost 5 bases to trimming and J lost 6 bases, with 8 bases between them. The CDR3 loop spans 12 amino acids. CDR3 DNA sequence: TGTGCCAGCAGCCGTACTACCAATGAGCAGTTCTTC. As protein: CASSRTTNEQFF.

The chain employs TRBV7-8 and TRBJ2-2; 7 positions match TRBD1. Germline values: CDR1 SGHVS, CDR2 FQNEAQ. V dropped 6 bases and J dropped 0; count of bases not matched to a gene: 16. The CDR3 spans 19 residues. For the CDR3, the DNA is TGTGCCAGCAGTCCTCACAGGGGTGGGTCCCCTACGAACACCGGGGAGCTGTTTTTT. It is translated as CASSPHRGGSPTNTGELFF.

V gene TRBV3-1 (or the pseudogene TRBV3-2) combines with J gene TRBJ2-1; 10 bases line up with TRBD2. The CDR3 loop spans 18 amino acids. The germline V gene encodes CDR1 LGHDT and CDR2 YNNKEL (reference sequence). The V gene end was trimmed by 0 bases and the J gene end by 6 bases; junction bases not matched to a gene: 11. The CDR3 DNA reads as TGTGCCAGCAGCCAAGATTTGTCTAGCGGGGGAACTGTCAATGAGCAGTTCTTC. Encoded protein: CASSQDLSSGGTVNEQFF.

The chain uses TRBV19 and TRBJ2-7, with TRBD2 identical over 12 bases. The CDR3 sequence is 16 residues long. CDR1 LNHDA and CDR2 SQIVND come from the germline V gene (reference sequence). V dropped 3 bases and J dropped 4; count of bases not matched to a gene: 7. The CDR3 coding sequence is TGTGCCAGTAGTATGGCCCGGACTAGCGGGAAGTACGAGCAGTACTTC. Its protein product is CASSMARTSGKYEQYF.

The chain is built from TRBV2 and TRBJ1-1; D gene ambiguous. V was pared by 5 bases and J by 1 base, with 8 bases between. The CDR3 is 13 residues long. The V gene's germline CDR1 is SNHLY and CDR2 FYNNEI. CDR3 loop: CASSTAGNTEAFF. CDR3 nucleotide sequence: TGTGCCAGCAGTACAGCCGGGAACACTGAAGCTTTCTTT.

The chain links TRBV30 to TRBJ1-4; 7 bases agree with TRBD1. This CDR3 region has 12 residues. Losses at the gene ends were 2 bases for V and 10 bases for J; bases not matched to a gene: 4. Germline V gene lookup returns CDR1 GTSNPN and CDR2 SVGIG (reference sequence). CDR3 sequence: CAWSPYRGKLFF. The CDR3 DNA reads as TGTGCCTGGAGTCCCTACAGGGGAAAACTGTTTTTT. The variable domain in full, with the rest retrieved from reference TRBV30 and TRBJ1-4, is SQTIHQWPATLVQPVGSPLSLECTVEGTSNPNLYWYRQAAGRGLQLLFYSVGIGQISSEVPQNLSASRPQDRQFILSSKKLLLSDSGFYLCAWSPYRGKLFFGSGTQLSVL.

This clone appeared a few times. V and J are TRBV4-1 and TRBJ2-3; perhaps TRBD1 as D (5 bases). The germline CDR1 and CDR2 sequences are MGHRA and YSYEKL. This CDR3 is 15 amino acids long. V lost 0 bases and J lost 2, with 9 bases in between. The DNA for the CDR3 is TGCGCCAGCAGCCAAGATGCAGGGTACACAGATACGCAGTATTTT. Protein product: CASSQDAGYTDTQYF.

The J gene is TRBJ2-2, the V gene TRBV7-3; 8 bases fit TRBD1. From germline, CDR1 is SGHTA and CDR2 FQGTGA. V lost 1 base, J lost 6 bases, and 7 bases stayed unmatched. CDR3 length: 16 residues. The CDR3 DNA follows: TGTGCCAGCAGCTTAATGCAGGGGGCTTTTTCCGGGGAGCTGTTTTTT. This sequence encodes CASSLMQGAFSGELFF.

This clone was seen repeatedly, ten times or more. The chain is built from TRBV5-1 and TRBJ1-6, with 8 bases lining up with TRBD1. This CDR3 comprises 16 residues. The germline V gene encodes CDR1 SGHRS and CDR2 YFSETQ. V dropped 3 bases and J dropped 6; count of bases not matched to a gene: 8. In DNA form, the CDR3 reads TGCGCCAGCAGCTCAGGGGACAGGACCCGTAATTCACCCCTCCACTTT. It codes for CASSSGDRTRNSPLHF.

V is TRBV3-1 (or the pseudogene TRBV3-2) and J is TRBJ2-7; 11 nucleotides match TRBD1. Germline assignment: CDR1 LGHDT and CDR2 YNNKEL (reference sequence). V dropped 3 bases and J dropped 2; count of bases not matched to a gene: 6. The CDR3 runs 16 residues. CDR3 DNA: TGTGCCAGCAGCCACTTCCGGGACAGGGGGGCCTACGAGCAGTACTTC. This codes for CASSHFRDRGAYEQYF.

The chain links TRBV6-5 to TRBJ1-2, with 8 bases that match TRBD1. The junction had 10 bases not matched to a gene; V was cut back by 11 bases and J by 5 bases. Germline lookup yields CDR1 MNHEY and CDR2 SVGAGI. The CDR3 loop spans 13 amino acids. The CDR3 spells CAGQGRPSYGYTF. CDR3 in DNA: TGTGCCGGACAGGGTCGGCCGTCATATGGCTACACCTTC.

The chain has TRBV5-5 and TRBJ1-3; no definite D call. Germline lookup yields CDR1 SGHKS and CDR2 YYEKEE (reference sequence). V lost 0 bases to trimming and J lost 0 bases, with 13 bases between them. This CDR3 has 17 amino acids. The CDR3 loop reads CASSLGRGYISGNTIYF. CDR3 nucleotide sequence: TGTGCCAGCAGCTTGGGTAGAGGGTATATCTCTGGAAACACCATATATTTT.

This rearrangement joins TRBV6-5 to TRBJ2-5; D may be TRBD2 (6 bases). CDR1 is MNHEY, CDR2 SVGAGI, per germline. V was clipped by 0 bases and J by 6 bases, with 11 bases between them. The CDR3 covers 14 residues. The CDR3 DNA is TGTGCCAGCAGTTACTCGCCAGGGAGGAAGACCCAGTACTTC. Translating gives CASSYSPGRKTQYF.

V gene TRBV18 combines with J gene TRBJ2-2; D may be TRBD2 (7 bases). The CDR3 has 16 residues. Trimming shortened V by 2 bases and J by 5 bases, and 15 bases separated the two germline ends. Germline V gene lookup returns CDR1 KGHSH and CDR2 LQKENI. The CDR3 DNA reads as TGTGCCAGCTCACCAAGTGGCGGGGGCTGGACCGGGGAGCTGTTTTTT. The encoded protein is CASSPSGGGWTGELFF.

V usage is TRBV7-9 and J usage is TRBJ1-1, with D possibly matching TRBD1 (5 bases). V lost 2 bases and J 1 base, leaving 17 bases between the germline ends. This CDR3 comprises 17 residues. Germline V gene lookup returns CDR1 SEHNR and CDR2 FQNEAQ (reference sequence). The CDR3 DNA is TGTGCCAGCAGCTTATACCGGGACTCCTCCGGGAACACTGAAGCTTTCTTT. It yields the protein CASSLYRDSSGNTEAFF.

The genes are TRBV6-2 or TRBV6-3 and TRBJ2-7, with 9 positions matching TRBD1. The V gene's germline CDR1 is MNHEY and CDR2 SVGEGT. V dropped 1 base and J dropped 3; count of bases not matched to a gene: 7. The CDR3 extends over 16 amino acids. CDR3 amino acids: CASSYFAPGQGYEQYF. CDR3 sequence (DNA): TGTGCCAGCAGTTACTTCGCCCCGGGACAGGGCTACGAGCAGTACTTC.